This TCR beta chain was sequenced during a study of cytomegalovirus exposure and HLA in healthy donors (dated by TCRdb to about 2017). As for the study more broadly: An earlier analysis of around 600 of the donors reported 250 to 300 Gb of sequence data and around 110 million unique TCR beta sequences from about 200 million T cells. Roughly 320 gigabases of sequencing data and around 85 million unique TCR sequences made up an early release that covered 500 to 650 HLA-typed donors. The genetic ancestry cluster associated with self-reported Caucasian donors included about four fifths of the 300 to 400 genotyped donors. The aim of the study was to test whether cataloging public T cell receptors could identify signatures of past pathogen exposure. The study profiled the T cell repertoires of hundreds of subjects by immunosequencing and related them to cytomegalovirus serostatus. Besides the first cohort of 666 subjects, a separate validation cohort made up of 120 or so different subjects was used. The study combined high-throughput TCR immunosequencing, statistical association of individual TCRs with disease status, and machine learning to predict cytomegalovirus infection status. A later analysis re-examined previously published TCR beta repertoires from 500 to 700 donors and added high-resolution HLA genotyping to investigate patterns of TCR occurrence. In the later analysis, no new phenotypic data were used to find candidate immune exposures; instead, reliance was placed on TCR beta sequences and their occurrence across donors. To decide whether each TCR beta V gene segment behaved as functional or pseudogenic, an earlier analysis of approximately 590 of the donors relied on high-throughput TCR beta sequencing. Donor age, sex, ethnicity and CMV serostatus were compiled together with the repertoire data. In a later genetic analysis, genome-wide SNP genotypes for about 55% of the roughly 700 donors were used, and that subset was treated as a discovery cohort. Every discovery cohort repertoire had been produced on one sequencing platform. HLA typing included class I and class II loci at four-digit resolution. Typing coverage varied by locus: about 629-640 donors for A, B, C, DRB1 and DQB1; approximately 520 for DQA1; more than 600 for DPA1; roughly 450 for DPB1. About five DR-DQ haplotypes were treated as single units for association and clustering because of strong linkage in the cohort. On average, about 200,000 unique TCR beta nucleotide sequences were sequenced per donor among 398 genotyped donors of the cohort, with approximately 18% of those sequences being non-productive. Points the paper makes about the study in general: This cohort had only TCR beta chains sequenced, and the lack of alpha or paired-chain data limited which features could be detected. A cluster of highly shared sequence variants was judged likely to be a technical artifact of the sequencing pipeline. An association between a missense DCLRE1C variant and V-gene and J-gene trimming of TCR beta chains was found in a later genetic analysis and replicated in an independent cohort. The study listed 170 or so TCR beta chains as associated with cytomegalovirus. Strong co-occurrence of HLA alleles, especially DR and DQ, made assigning TCR associations to individual alleles difficult. Broadly in line with IMGT annotations, most TCR beta V segments showed up in productive rearrangements about 87% or about 30% of the time in an earlier analysis of a few hundred of the donors. The authors suggested that the approach could potentially be generalized to other disease states and immunological phenotypes. In a later analysis, the rate of TCR association differed among HLA loci, with DRB1 alleles having the most associated TCRs and HLA-C alleles having the fewest. The classifier was reported to diagnose cytomegalovirus status with high specificity and sensitivity in both the original and validation cohorts. According to a later analysis, parvovirus B19, influenza, CMV and Epstein-Barr virus appeared linked to several top co-occurrence clusters. The 87-base-pair reads could not distinguish some IMGT-functional V segments, including TRBV6-2 and TRBV6-3, so those segments were excluded. A few of the identified cytomegalovirus-associated TCR beta chains were confirmed in vitro to be specific for cytomegalovirus antigens. In a later analysis, most CMV-associated TCR beta chains were found to appear HLA-restricted, with HLA associations seemingly driven largely by CMV exposure. Sequencing depth was assumed to be roughly uniform across donors in the presence/absence analyses, though that assumption may not hold. In a later analysis, over 15,000 TCR beta sequences were associated with specific HLA alleles at a false discovery rate of 0.05. A later analysis found that HLA-associated TCR beta chains were more clonally expanded and had lower generation probabilities than equally common non-associated chains. A further reported finding was that TCR beta sequences accurately predicted the HLA-A and HLA-B alleles for most subjects in the first cohort. Linkage disequilibrium might explain the correlated functional status among segregating V segments, but an unknown experimental factor could not be ruled out. Because HLA typing was unavailable for some donors at each locus, only the typed subset was used in association tests. A later genetic analysis reported fewer N-insertions in productive TCRs among donors in an Asian-associated ancestry cluster than the roughly 690-donor mean. Because counts were too low, approximately 15 rarely observed V segments, including chromosome 9 orphons, were excluded from the earlier analysis of 500 to 700 of the donors. For the cohort, immune exposure information was limited to CMV serostatus. Across donors, most TCR sequences were observed very rarely, whereas some public TCRs were present in many individuals.

On this clone: No cognate antigen has been identified for it. No base qualities exist here, and no much larger clone lies one base off it.

Libraries were prepared through the immunoSEQ multiplex PCR assay. The multiplex PCR relied on a mix of 60 forward primers for TCR Vbeta segments and 13 reverse primers for TCR Jbeta segments. The CDR3 region of rearranged TCR beta genes was amplified from genomic DNA by a multiplex PCR assay. Amplified TCR beta libraries were sequenced as 87-base-pair reads on the Illumina HiSeq System. The paper's processing steps were these. Across the 670 or so repertoires, a later analysis counted 60 million to 90 million unique TCR beta chains, around 11 million of which were shared by at least two donors. A nearest-neighbor algorithm error-corrected the raw reads and collapsed the reads into unique sequences, merging closely related sequences to remove PCR and sequencing errors. Alignment of CDR3 sequences to IMGT reference sequences was used to assign V, D and J gene segments. Each retained sequence needed at least a six-nucleotide match to both a V gene segment and a J gene segment. Rearrangements were called productive when the CDR3 lacked stop codons and stayed in frame with V and J; all others were non-productive. CDR3 was defined according to IMGT convention as the region running from the second conserved V-encoded cysteine to the conserved J-encoded phenylalanine. In an earlier analysis of around 600 of the donors, sequences lacking an unambiguous match to a single V gene segment were excluded. In an earlier analysis of 587 of the donors, V segments were called functional above 56.7% productive rearrangements and were called segregating when the between-donor standard deviation exceeded 5%. A statistical classification framework was built to diagnose cytomegalovirus status from the catalog of TCR beta chain sequences. In a later analysis, TCR nucleotide sequences were compared against IMGT/GENE-DB human TR gene sequences so that V and J genes could be assigned. Using the TCRdist pipeline, a later analysis assigned CDR3 sequences along with most-parsimonious VDJ recombination scenarios. In a later analysis, each TCR beta chain was defined by its CDR3 amino acid sequence together with its V-gene family, and reads without a unique V-gene family were excluded. As a way to deal with suspected cross-contamination and a sequencing artifact, a later analysis dropped under 600 nucleotide sequences that were highly shared and had low generation probability. In a later analysis, a clonal expansion index was calculated for each public chain from normalized within-repertoire ranks of inferred template counts. In a later analysis, generation probabilities were computed with a VDJ recombination model fitted to out-of-frame rearrangements, and the resulting probabilities were checked against IGoR. Hypergeometric tests were used in a later analysis to score TCR-TCR, TCR-HLA and TCR-CMV co-occurrence, with a repertoire-size bias correction applied to the TCR pairs. In a later analysis, false discovery rates were estimated by permuting HLA or CMV assignments 20 times. A later analysis grouped co-occurring TCRs with DBSCAN, adding TCRdist sequence similarity when clustering within HLA-allele-positive subsets. Repertoires with fewer than 30,000 or more than 120,000 public chains were left out of co-occurrence clustering, as were five repertoires with anomalous nucleotide sharing. TCRdb's version of the immuneACCESS table is confined to in-frame rearrangements and falls short of the full clone set. An unresolved V gene accounts for under half of the shortfall where checked; the remainder is of unknown origin. V, J and clone size reflect that table, while D and trimming were determined from the DNA. This sample lists about 120,000 clones; 81% were detected once. The ten largest account for 2% to 2.5% of the sample.

The trim is 3 bases for V and 5 bases for J, with a gap of 20 bases between the germline ends. CDR1 and CDR2, per the germline V gene (reference sequence), are LNHDA and SQIVND. The CDR3 covers 17 residues, taking in both the cysteine and the phenylalanine. Only the CDR3 region is kept as DNA, spanning 51 bases read in frame from base 1. The cohort was made up of approximately 700 healthy bone marrow donors. All cohort members were sampled while nominally healthy, although unrecorded immune exposures were likely present. The donor was CMV seronegative and was included in the group of a few hundred seronegative cohort members. A peripheral blood sample was provided by each donor, and peripheral blood mononuclear cells were used for TCR beta sequencing. The Qiagen DNeasy Blood Extraction Kit was used to extract genomic DNA from the blood cell samples.

The sequence was obtained from a middle-aged woman in good health and CMV-seronegative. The receptor chain draws on TRBV19 and TRBJ2-1; 6 matching bases give a weak D call of TRBD1. The sample taken for sequencing was PBMCs. The DNA sequence is given as TGTGCCAGTAGTATCGGTCGGGGCAGGGGTATGAACAATGAGCAGTTCTTC. Translated, it reads CASSIGRGRGMNNEQFF.